The next 20 T cell receptor beta chains were all read from a single sample in a study of OX40 agonist ivuxolimab in advanced cancers. This table comes from immunoSEQ multiplex PCR, and its TCRdb copy is limited to in-frame clones, with some not included. The profile shows about 62,000 clones, approximately 91% of them singletons. The sequences come from CD4+ or CD8+ T cells sorted from blood, collected in a trial of the OX40 agonist ivuxolimab. The receptor set was obtained from an adult with an advanced solid tumor such as melanoma, head and neck, liver or kidney cancer.

V usage is TRBV7-6 and J usage is TRBJ2-5; no reliable D call. The CDR3 sequence is 15 residues long. Trimming removed 1 base at V and 5 bases at J, with 14 bases between. CDR1 and CDR2 from the germline V gene are SGHVS and FNYEAQ. The CDR3 sequence is CASSLVSGLGETQYF. CDR3 sequence (DNA): TGTGCCAGCAGCTTAGTATCTGGGCTCGGGGAGACCCAGTACTTC.

J is TRBJ2-4 and V is TRBV28; D gene unclear. The germline V gene has CDR1 MDHEN and CDR2 SYDVKM. Deletions cut 5 bases from V and 5 bases from J, with 10 bases between. The CDR3 is 13 residues long. Here the CDR3 reads CASSLLKENIQYF. The CDR3 DNA sequence: TGTGCCAGCAGTCTCCTGAAGGAAAACATTCAGTACTTC.

The V and J genes are TRBV10-3 and TRBJ2-3; 13 positions agree with TRBD2. The CDR3 is 15 residues long. The germline gives CDR1 ENHRY, CDR2 SYGVKD. V lost 10 bases to trimming and J lost 9 bases; unmatched junction nucleotides: 13. The CDR3 here is CATAVGTSGDITQYF. The DNA of the CDR3 is TGTGCCACCGCTGTCGGGACTAGCGGGGACATAACGCAGTATTTT.

The V call is TRBV14, the J call TRBJ2-1; D not certain. The germline V and J ends were trimmed by 0 bases and 6 bases, with 12 bases remaining between them. The CDR3 contains 15 residues. CDR1 is SGHDN and CDR2 is FVKESK in the germline V gene. The CDR3 loop is CASSQELIGSNEQFF. CDR3 nucleotide sequence: TGTGCCAGCAGCCAAGAGTTGATCGGGTCCAATGAGCAGTTCTTC.

This clone was recorded once. V usage is TRBV5-1 and J usage is TRBJ2-3, with D perhaps TRBD1 (6 bases). V lost 4 bases and J 0 bases, leaving 12 bases between the germline ends. This CDR3 spans 15 amino acids. CDR1 is SGHRS, CDR2 YFSETQ, per germline. The chain's CDR3 is CASSLGTTSTDTQYF. DNA for the CDR3: TGCGCCAGCAGCCTCGGGACAACTAGCACAGATACGCAGTATTTT.

The chain recombines TRBV10-3 with TRBJ2-3; TRBD2 might be the D (7 bases). The CDR3 contains 17 residues. Germline V CDR1 and CDR2: ENHRY, SYGVKD. The V and J ends lost 3 bases and 2 bases respectively, with 18 bases between them. CDR3 in DNA: TGTGCCATCAGTGATTCCGGGGGGCGCTTCAACACAGATACGCAGTATTTT. Residues: CAISDSGGRFNTDTQYF.

CDR3 residues: CASRPGSLLTDTQYF. In DNA, the CDR3 is TGTGCCAGCAGGCCAGGGTCCCTTCTCACAGATACGCAGTATTTT. This chain links TRBV6-6 with TRBJ2-3; perhaps TRBD1 as D (5 bases). V gave up 6 bases and J gave up 2 bases, with 15 bases separating them. CDR3 size: 15 residues. The germline gives CDR1 MNHNY, CDR2 SVGAGI (reference sequence).

This chain links TRBV9 with TRBJ2-3; D is unresolved. Per germline, CDR1 SGDLS and CDR2 YYNGEE. With 4 bases removed from V and 2 bases from J, the gap between germline ends came to 17 bases. The CDR3 covers 16 residues. The DNA of the CDR3 is TGTGCCAGCAGCATTCGGCAAGCGAGATTCACAGATACGCAGTATTTT. It specifies CASSIRQARFTDTQYF.

This clone was found a few times. This chain uses TRBV7-9 with TRBJ2-2, with D possibly being TRBD2 (5 bases). Germline V lookup: CDR1 SEHNR, CDR2 FQNEAQ (reference sequence). There are 15 residues in the CDR3. V dropped 3 bases and J dropped 1 base, with 9 bases sitting between them. CDR3 bases: TGTGCCAGCAGCTTTTTCGGGGTGAACACCGGGGAGCTGTTTTTT. Residues: CASSFFGVNTGELFF.

This clone was seen only a few times. The chain has TRBV30 and TRBJ1-1; no definite D call. V was cut by 2 bases and J by 7 bases, with 8 bases left in between. The V gene's germline CDR1 is GTSNPN and CDR2 SVGIG (reference sequence). The CDR3 loop spans 11 amino acids. CDR3 in amino acids: CAWSSEGEAFF. In DNA, the CDR3 is TGTGCCTGGAGTTCGGAGGGTGAAGCTTTCTTT.

The gene calls are TRBV6-6 and TRBJ2-7; either TRBD1 or TRBD2 may fit D (5 bases each). This CDR3 is built from 14 residues. Looked up from germline, CDR1 is MNHNY and CDR2 is SVGAGI (reference sequence). Between the trimmed V and J ends, which lost 3 bases and 2 bases, there was a span of 11 bases. For the CDR3, the DNA is TGTGCCAGCAGTTATAACGGGGCGACCTACGAGCAGTACTTC. It specifies CASSYNGATYEQYF.

The chain has TRBV11-2 and TRBJ2-7, with D perhaps TRBD2 (7 bases). Trimming pared 1 base from V and 4 bases from J, leaving 23 bases between. From germline, CDR1 is SGHAT and CDR2 FQNNGV. The CDR3 totals 18 residues. CDR3 in DNA: TGTGCCAGCAGCTTAGGGGGAGGGTTACGGGACAAGCATTACGAGCAGTACTTC. Its protein product is CASSLGGGLRDKHYEQYF.

This clone was detected only a few times. The chain carries TRBV19 and TRBJ1-5; weak D call: TRBD1 (6 bases). Looked up from germline, CDR1 is LNHDA and CDR2 is SQIVND (reference sequence). The length of the CDR3 is 15 residues. V shed 4 bases and J shed 5 bases, with 15 bases lying between them. The DNA of the CDR3 is TGTGCCAGTAGTAGGACAGTCCAAATAGATCAGCCCCAGCATTTT. Translation: CASSRTVQIDQPQHF.

The count of this clone is one. J is TRBJ1-1 and V is TRBV27, with 7 bases matching TRBD1. The germline gives CDR1 MNHEY, CDR2 SMNVEV (reference sequence). This CDR3 is 16 amino acids long. The V segment lost 6 bases and the J segment 5 bases; nucleotides outside the gene matches: 15. In nucleotides, the CDR3 is TGTGCCAGCAGACGCAATTCCCCCGTACAGGGGACTGAAGCTTTCTTT. Its translation: CASRRNSPVQGTEAFF.

This sequence joins TRBV28 and TRBJ2-5, with D maybe TRBD2 (6 bases). Germline V gene lookup returns CDR1 MDHEN and CDR2 SYDVKM. Trimming shortened V by 3 bases and J by 1 base, and 18 bases separated the two germline ends. The CDR3 has 17 residues. The CDR3 loop is CASSFGTNRRVQETQYF. The CDR3 DNA follows: TGTGCCAGCAGTTTTGGAACTAACAGGAGGGTCCAAGAGACCCAGTACTTC.

V is TRBV30 and J is TRBJ2-5; possibly TRBD1 or TRBD2 for D (6 bases each). V lost 1 base and J lost 4, with 16 bases in between. Germline CDR1 reads GTSNPN; CDR2 reads SVGIG (reference sequence). CDR3 size: 15 residues. CDR3 loop: CAWSEGDFGRETQYF. CDR3 coding DNA: TGTGCCTGGAGTGAGGGGGACTTTGGGCGAGAGACCCAGTACTTC.

The gene calls are TRBV7-2 and TRBJ2-7; no clear D gene. The germline V gene has CDR1 SGHTA and CDR2 FQGNSA. This CDR3 region has 13 residues. V gave up 1 base and J gave up 4 bases, with 8 bases separating them. This chain's CDR3 is CASSLGSGYEQYF. CDR3 bases: TGTGCCAGCAGCTTAGGTTCTGGGTACGAGCAGTACTTC.

DNA of the CDR3: TGTGCCAGCAGTTTATGGGGACAGATCTCTGGAAACACCATATATTTT. Translation gives CASSLWGQISGNTIYF. The V call is TRBV28, the J call TRBJ1-3; TRBD1 aligns across 7 bases. CDR1 and CDR2 from the germline V gene are MDHEN and SYDVKM. V trimming: 0 bases; J trimming: 0 bases; junction bases outside the gene matches: 2. This CDR3 spans 16 amino acids.

The V gene is TRBV19, the J gene TRBJ2-7; the match to TRBD1 covers 9 bases. This CDR3 has 13 amino acids. The J segment lost 5 bases and the V segment lost 8 bases, leaving 7 bases of the junction unmatched. Germline CDR1 is LNHDA and CDR2 is SQIVND (reference sequence). As DNA, the CDR3 is TGTGCCAGTGGACAGGGGAGCAGCAACGAGCAGTACTTC. This encodes CASGQGSSNEQYF.

This chain joins TRBV18 and TRBJ2-5; TRBD1 matches at 12 bases. The V and J ends lost 8 bases and 8 bases, in that order; junction bases with no gene match: 9. The germline V gene has CDR1 KGHSH and CDR2 LQKENI. The CDR3 loop spans 14 amino acids. DNA for the CDR3: TGTGCCAGCCTACCGGGACAGGGGGCGCTTACCCAGTACTTC. It encodes CASLPGQGALTQYF.